What follows are 24 T cell receptor beta chains derived from one specimen sequenced in a study of neoadjuvant anti-PD-1 for oral cavity cancer. Stated time point: after neoadjuvant nivolumab, at surgical resection. The method was immunoSEQ multiplex PCR; TCRdb's version includes in-frame clones alone and lacks a portion of them. The table has 11,000 to 15,000 clones, approximately 74% seen once; the top ten hold less than 3.5%. The sequencing here drew on PBMCs, taken after nivolumab (anti-PD-1) treatment. The receptors were sampled from a person aged 40 to 85 with oral cavity squamous cell carcinoma.

In this sample, this clone turned up once. The gene calls are TRBV27 and TRBJ2-5; D is possibly TRBD1 (5 bases). V was shortened by 6 bases and J by 6 bases, with 8 bases between the two germline ends. The CDR3 length is 11 residues. Per the germline V gene, CDR1 is MNHEY and CDR2 is SMNVEV (reference sequence). The CDR3 DNA follows: TGTGCCAGCAGGGGGCGGCAGACCCAGTACTTC. As protein: CASRGRQTQYF.

The rearrangement links TRBV6-5 to TRBJ2-5; 11 positions agree with TRBD2. The CDR3 runs to 16 residues. The germline V gene has CDR1 MNHEY and CDR2 SVGAGI. V lost 0 bases to trimming and J lost 2 bases; unmatched junction nucleotides: 2. DNA of the CDR3: TGTGCCAGCAGTTACTCTCTAGCGGGAGGTCAAGAGACCCAGTACTTC. This sequence encodes CASSYSLAGGQETQYF.

The chain employs TRBV30 and TRBJ2-1; TRBD2 might be the D (6 bases). CDR1 is GTSNPN and CDR2 is SVGIG in the germline V gene (reference sequence). The V and J ends lost 4 bases and 0 bases respectively, with 22 bases between them. This CDR3 is 18 amino acids long. Here the CDR3 DNA reads TGTGCCTGGACCGCAGGCGGGACCAGATTAAGCTCCTACAATGAGCAGTTCTTC. Protein product: CAWTAGGTRLSSYNEQFF.

This clone was counted a few times. The chain links TRBV19 to TRBJ1-5; D unclear. Per germline, CDR1 LNHDA and CDR2 SQIVND (reference sequence). V lost 6 bases, J lost 4 bases, and 7 bases lay in between. The CDR3 has 12 amino acids. The CDR3 sequence is CASRSGNQPQHF. CDR3 in DNA: TGTGCCAGTAGAAGTGGTAATCAGCCCCAGCATTTT.

This clone has just a few counts. The rearrangement uses TRBV6-5 and TRBJ1-2; 9 bases are a match to TRBD1. From germline, CDR1 is MNHEY and CDR2 SVGAGI. There are 15 residues in the CDR3. Losses at the gene ends were 0 bases for V and 4 bases for J; bases not matched to a gene: 3. This CDR3 is CASSYSGQGTYGYTF. CDR3 bases: TGTGCCAGCAGTTACTCGGGACAGGGTACCTATGGCTACACCTTC.

This chain connects TRBV25-1 to TRBJ2-1; TRBD2 agrees at 10 bases. The CDR3 runs 16 residues. V dropped 4 bases and J dropped 3; count of bases not matched to a gene: 6. From germline, CDR1 is MGHDK and CDR2 SYGVNS. CDR3 sequence (DNA): TGTGCCAGCAGTGTTCTAGGGACTAGCGTCTACAATGAGCAGTTCTTC. This sequence encodes CASSVLGTSVYNEQFF.

The chain couples TRBV6-1 to TRBJ2-6, with no clear D. In germline, CDR1 is MNHNS, CDR2 SASEGT. V was cut by 4 bases and J by 3 bases, with 10 bases left in between. This CDR3 spans 15 amino acids. CDR3 coding DNA: TGTGCCAGCAGTGGACATCAGAGTGGGGCCAACGTCCTGACTTTC. Its translation is CASSGHQSGANVLTF.

The gene calls are TRBV7-9 and TRBJ1-4; D is possibly TRBD1 (5 bases). CDR3 size: 14 residues. Germline V gene sequence: CDR1 SEHNR, CDR2 FQNEAQ (reference sequence). Between the trimmed V and J ends, which lost 3 bases and 7 bases, there was a span of 12 bases. The DNA of the CDR3 is TGTGCCAGCAGCTTCGACAGAGACGTTGAAAAACTGTTTTTT. It yields the protein CASSFDRDVEKLFF. The variable domain in full, completed from reference TRBV7-9 and TRBJ1-4, reads DTGVSQNPRHKITKRGQNVTFRCDPISEHNRLYWYRQTLGQGPEFLTYFQNEAQLEKSRLLSDRFSAERPKGSFSTLEIQRTEQGDSAMYLCASSFDRDVEKLFFGSGTQLSVL.

The DNA for the CDR3 is TGCAGCGTTGAACCCTTAGATACGCAGTATTTT. Translation: CSVEPLDTQYF. V and J are TRBV29-1 and TRBJ2-3, with D hard to call. Per germline, CDR1 SQVTM and CDR2 ANQGSEA. V dropped 2 bases and J dropped 5 bases, with 5 bases sitting between them. The CDR3 is 11 amino acids.

The chain combines TRBV29-1 with TRBJ2-7; TRBD2 agrees at 11 bases. Trimming at V came to 4 bases and at J to 6 bases, leaving 5 bases not matched to a gene. This CDR3 has 13 amino acids. Germline CDR1 SQVTM, CDR2 ANQGSEA. The CDR3 sequence: CSVGASGRSEQYF. The DNA of the CDR3 is TGCAGCGTTGGGGCTAGCGGGAGGAGCGAGCAGTACTTC.

Worth noting for this clone: One end of the junction fails to match germline, which may point to a read error. This chain links TRBV30 with TRBJ1-1; possible D gene TRBD1, 5 bases. The CDR3 consists of 13 residues. Germline-derived CDR1 and CDR2 are GTSNPN and SVGIG (reference sequence). CDR3 nucleotides: TGTACCTGGAGCCCAGGGACGAACACTGAAGCTTTCTTT. Its protein product is CTWSPGTNTEAFF. Full variable domain (outside the CDR3, taken from reference TRBV30 and TRBJ1-1): SQTIHQWPATLVQPVGSPLSLECTVEGTSNPNLYWYRQAAGRGLQLLFYSVGIGQISSEVPQNLSASRPQDRQFILSSKKLLLSDSGFYLCTWSPGTNTEAFFGQGTRLTVV.

CDR3 region: CAGRRDRIAEAFF. Written as DNA, the CDR3 is TGTGCCGGTCGGCGGGACAGGATCGCTGAAGCTTTCTTT. This chain joins TRBV6-6 and TRBJ1-1, with 8 bases that match TRBD1. The germline V gene has CDR1 MNHNY and CDR2 SVGAGI (reference sequence). V dropped 11 bases and J dropped 6; count of bases not matched to a gene: 11. This CDR3 spans 13 amino acids.

The chain joins TRBV2 to TRBJ2-1, with D possibly TRBD2 on 6 matching bases. Germline CDR1 reads SNHLY; CDR2 reads FYNNEI. CDR3 length: 14 amino acids. V dropped 4 bases and J dropped 4 bases, with 11 bases sitting between them. CDR3 sequence: CASSASGLYNEQFF. For the CDR3, the DNA is TGTGCCAGCAGTGCAAGCGGGCTTTACAATGAGCAGTTCTTC. Full variable domain (remainder filled in from reference TRBV2 and TRBJ2-1): EPEVTQTPSHQVTQMGQEVILRCVPISNHLYFYWYRQILGQKVEFLVSFYNNEISEKSEIFDDQFSVERPDGSNFTLKIRSTKLEDSAMYFCASSASGLYNEQFFGPGTRLTVL.

The V call is TRBV10-3, the J call TRBJ1-2; a possible D gene is TRBD1 (5 bases). CDR3 length: 14 residues. V was trimmed by 3 bases and J by 5 bases, leaving 13 bases between them. The germline gives CDR1 ENHRY, CDR2 SYGVKD. The CDR3 here is CAISDLGEKYGYTF. Written as DNA, the CDR3 is TGTGCCATCAGTGACTTGGGGGAAAAGTATGGCTACACCTTC.

The V and J genes are TRBV7-9 and TRBJ1-4; tentatively, D is TRBD1 (5 bases). The CDR3 contains 14 residues. Germline CDR1 SEHNR, CDR2 FQNEAQ (reference sequence). V was pared by 5 bases and J by 4 bases, with 11 bases between. The chain's CDR3 is CASSPGTLNEKLFF. CDR3 in DNA: TGTGCCAGCAGCCCCGGGACCCTTAATGAAAAACTGTTTTTT.

V and J are TRBV4-1 and TRBJ1-4; D gene ambiguous. Germline-derived CDR1 and CDR2 are MGHRA and YSYEKL. Deletions cut 0 bases from V and 5 bases from J, with 7 bases between. The CDR3 spans 14 residues. For the CDR3, the DNA is TGCGCCAGCAGCCAAGATGTCCGGAATGAAAAACTGTTTTTT. Translation gives CASSQDVRNEKLFF.

This clone was observed a few times. This rearrangement joins TRBV10-1 to TRBJ1-1; D remains ambiguous. The CDR3 covers 13 residues. V lost 6 bases, J lost 2 bases, and 10 bases lay in between. Germline-derived CDR1 and CDR2 are WNHNN and SYGVQD (reference sequence). This CDR3 reads CASRVSENTEAFF. The DNA of the CDR3 is TGCGCCAGCAGGGTTTCAGAAAACACTGAAGCTTTCTTT.

V is TRBV28 and J is TRBJ2-3; D perhaps matches TRBD2 (7 bases). This CDR3 spans 16 amino acids. Looked up from germline, CDR1 is MDHEN and CDR2 is SYDVKM. V lost 4 bases and J lost 4, with 18 bases in between. CDR3 DNA: TGTGCCAGCAGTTCCCCGGTCCCGGGGGGCCCAGATACGCAGTATTTT. It yields the protein CASSSPVPGGPDTQYF.

The DNA for the CDR3 is TGTGCCAGCAGCCCCAGCGGGAGTTCCCGCGAGCAGTACTTC. Encoded protein: CASSPSGSSREQYF. The chain has TRBV9 and TRBJ2-7; 8 bases are a match to TRBD2. J lost 6 bases, V lost 4 bases, and 9 bases had no gene match. The CDR3 contains 14 residues. Germline CDR1 and CDR2: SGDLS and YYNGEE. Looking up the rest from reference TRBV9 and TRBJ2-7 gives the full variable domain: DSGVTQTPKHLITATGQRVTLRCSPRSGDLSVYWYQQSLDQGLQFLIQYYNGEERAKGNILERFSAQQFPDLHSELNLSSLELGDSALYFCASSPSGSSREQYFGPGTRLTVT.

This clone was detected a few times. The chain has TRBV7-6 and TRBJ2-5; D is possibly TRBD2 (5 bases). CDR3 length: 14 amino acids. Germline CDR1 is SGHVS and CDR2 is FNYEAQ. V was clipped by 4 bases and J by 5 bases, with 14 bases between them. CDR3 sequence: CASSSRRMTETQYF. Here the CDR3 DNA reads TGTGCCAGCAGCTCCCGGAGGATGACGGAGACCCAGTACTTC.

The chain links TRBV6-5 to TRBJ2-7; 11 positions match TRBD2. From germline, CDR1 is MNHEY and CDR2 SVGAGI. The CDR3 sequence is 14 residues long. The junction had 6 bases not matched to a gene; V was cut back by 5 bases and J by 6 bases. The chain's CDR3 is CASSTLAGVREQYF. The CDR3 DNA is TGTGCCAGCAGTACACTAGCGGGAGTTCGCGAGCAGTACTTC.

The V gene is TRBV5-1, the J gene TRBJ2-2, with 7 bases lining up with TRBD1. Losses at the gene ends were 4 bases for V and 3 bases for J; bases not matched to a gene: 6. The CDR3 runs to 15 residues. CDR1 SGHRS and CDR2 YFSETQ come from the germline V gene. The CDR3 DNA reads as TGCGCCAGCAGCGGATACGGACAGGACACCGGGGAGCTGTTTTTT. This translates into CASSGYGQDTGELFF.

J is TRBJ2-6 and V is TRBV7-8, with 11 bases aligning to TRBD2. V shed 3 bases, J shed 0 bases, and the junction held 4 bases outside the gene matches. Looked up from germline, CDR1 is SGHVS and CDR2 is FQNEAQ. This CDR3 comprises 18 residues. CDR3 bases: TGTGCCAGCAGCTTTAGTCTAGCGGGAGGCTCTGGGGCCAACGTCCTGACTTTC. Translating gives CASSFSLAGGSGANVLTF.

CDR3 bases: TGTGCCAGCAGCCTCGGTCCTCCCCGTGACGAGCAGTACTTC. Translation: CASSLGPPRDEQYF. The chain uses TRBV7-9 and TRBJ2-7; D gene ambiguous. This CDR3 is built from 14 residues. Germline CDR1 is SEHNR and CDR2 is FQNEAQ (reference sequence). V was clipped by 5 bases and J by 5 bases, with 16 bases between them. Looking up the rest from reference TRBV7-9 and TRBJ2-7 gives the full variable domain: DTGVSQNPRHKITKRGQNVTFRCDPISEHNRLYWYRQTLGQGPEFLTYFQNEAQLEKSRLLSDRFSAERPKGSFSTLEIQRTEQGDSAMYLCASSLGPPRDEQYFGPGTRLTVT.